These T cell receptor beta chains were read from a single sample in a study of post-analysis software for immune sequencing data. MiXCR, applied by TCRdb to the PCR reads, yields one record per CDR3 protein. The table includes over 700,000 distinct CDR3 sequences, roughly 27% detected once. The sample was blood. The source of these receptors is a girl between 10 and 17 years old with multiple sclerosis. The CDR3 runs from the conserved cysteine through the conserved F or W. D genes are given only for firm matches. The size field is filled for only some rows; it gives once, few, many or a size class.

CDR3nt: TGTGCCAGCCTCCGGGACAGGGAAGCCACTGAAGCTTTCTTT; CDR3aa: CASLRDREATEAFF; j_gene: TRBJ1-1; abundance: once; d_gene: TRBD1; v_gene: TRBV13
CDR3nt: TGTGCCAGCAGGAGCGCTAGGTCGGAATACGAGCAGTACTTC; CDR3aa: CASRSARSEYEQYF; j_gene: TRBJ2-7; abundance: .; d_gene: .; v_gene: TRBV5-4
CDR3nt: TGCAGTGCTAGAGATCTGTTTCAGGCTCGAAAGTACCACGAGCAGTACTTC; CDR3aa: CSARDLFQARKYHEQYF; j_gene: TRBJ2-7; abundance: few; d_gene: .; v_gene: TRBV20-1
CDR3nt: TGCGCCAGCAGCGACTCGGGACTAGCGGGGGGGAGTGAGCAGTTCTTC; CDR3aa: CASSDSGLAGGSEQFF; j_gene: TRBJ2-1; abundance: few; d_gene: TRBD2; v_gene: TRBV5-1
CDR3nt: TGCGCCAGCAGCTTTGGACGGTCCCAAGAGACCCAGTACTTC; CDR3aa: CASSFGRSQETQYF; j_gene: TRBJ2-5; abundance: .; d_gene: .; v_gene: TRBV5-1
CDR3nt: TGCAGTGCTAGTTCCCCAGAGACCCAGTACTTC; CDR3aa: CSASSPETQYF; j_gene: TRBJ2-5; abundance: many; d_gene: .; v_gene: TRBV20-1
CDR3nt: TGTGCCAGCAGCCAAGATCTTGGCGTAGAGACCCAGTACTTC; CDR3aa: CASSQDLGVETQYF; j_gene: TRBJ2-5; abundance: .; d_gene: .; v_gene: TRBV4-2
CDR3nt: TGTGCCAGCAGTTACTCCCTCAACAGGGGTAGGCAGCCCCAGCATTTT; CDR3aa: CASSYSLNRGRQPQHF; j_gene: TRBJ1-5; abundance: .; d_gene: TRBD1; v_gene: TRBV6-8
CDR3nt: TGTGCCAGCAGTGATAACAGGGCCAGCAATCAGCCCCAGCATTTT; CDR3aa: CASSDNRASNQPQHF; j_gene: TRBJ1-5; abundance: .; d_gene: .; v_gene: TRBV2
CDR3nt: TGTGCCAGCAGTGAAGGGGGGGGTCGAGGTAGAGATGCGCAGTATTTT; CDR3aa: CASSEGGGRGRDAQYF; j_gene: TRBJ2-3; abundance: once; d_gene: TRBD2; v_gene: TRBV2
CDR3nt: TGTGCCAGCAGCCAAGAGTTCTTAGCAGAGACCCAGTACTTC; CDR3aa: CASSQEFLAETQYF; j_gene: TRBJ2-5; abundance: .; d_gene: .; v_gene: TRBV14
CDR3nt: TGTGCCAGCAGTACTACCCTCAAGGGGCGAGATACGCAGTATTTT; CDR3aa: CASSTTLKGRDTQYF; j_gene: TRBJ2-3; abundance: .; d_gene: .; v_gene: TRBV7-9
CDR3nt: TGTGCCAGCAGCCCCCTGGGGACATCGAACACTGAAGCTTTCTTT; CDR3aa: CASSPLGTSNTEAFF; j_gene: TRBJ1-1; abundance: .; d_gene: .; v_gene: TRBV3-1
CDR3nt: TGTGCCAGCAGCTGGGTCCCGGGACAGGGCCCCTACGAGCAGTACTTC; CDR3aa: CASSWVPGQGPYEQYF; j_gene: TRBJ2-7; abundance: few; d_gene: TRBD1; v_gene: TRBV7-2
CDR3nt: TGCAGTGCTGCCCCCGAGGAGACCCAGTACTTC; CDR3aa: CSAAPEETQYF; j_gene: TRBJ2-5; abundance: .; d_gene: .; v_gene: TRBV20-1
CDR3nt: TGTGCCTCCAGCGGACGGGGTCCGGCCCAAAACCAAGAGACCCAGTACTTC; CDR3aa: CASSGRGPAQNQETQYF; j_gene: TRBJ2-5; abundance: .; d_gene: .; v_gene: TRBV15
CDR3nt: TGTGCCAGCAGCCTGGGGGGGATCGGGGCAGATACGCAGTATTTT; CDR3aa: CASSLGGIGADTQYF; j_gene: TRBJ2-3; abundance: .; d_gene: TRBD2; v_gene: TRBV7-8
CDR3nt: TGTGCCAGCAGCGTATCCTCTCGGTTGAACACTGAAGCTTTCTTT; CDR3aa: CASSVSSRLNTEAFF; j_gene: TRBJ1-1; abundance: .; d_gene: .; v_gene: TRBV9
CDR3nt: TGTGCCAGCAGCCAGACAGGGCCCACTGAAGCTTTCTTT; CDR3aa: CASSQTGPTEAFF; j_gene: TRBJ1-1; abundance: few; d_gene: TRBD1; v_gene: TRBV7-9
CDR3nt: TGCAGTGCGGGCGGCTATAATCAGCCCCAGCATTTT; CDR3aa: CSAGGYNQPQHF; j_gene: TRBJ1-5; abundance: .; d_gene: .; v_gene: TRBV20-1
CDR3nt: TGTGCCAGCAGCCCAGCCGGGGGGGGTGTAGGCTACACCTTC; CDR3aa: CASSPAGGGVGYTF; j_gene: TRBJ1-2; abundance: .; d_gene: .; v_gene: TRBV7-8
CDR3nt: TGTGCCAGCAGTTACCGGGCAGGGCCCCGGATCGGCTATGGCTACACCTTC; CDR3aa: CASSYRAGPRIGYGYTF; j_gene: TRBJ1-2; abundance: few; d_gene: .; v_gene: TRBV6-5
CDR3nt: TGCGCCAGCAGACGGGATGGGGGTATCCTCTTCTACGAGCAGTACTTC; CDR3aa: CASRRDGGILFYEQYF; j_gene: TRBJ2-7; abundance: few; d_gene: .; v_gene: TRBV5-1
CDR3nt: TGTGCCAGCAGTTATAAGGGGGATCAGCCCCAGCATTTT; CDR3aa: CASSYKGDQPQHF; j_gene: TRBJ1-5; abundance: .; d_gene: .; v_gene: TRBV7-9
CDR3nt: TGTGCCGGCAGCGTAGTTGGACAGGGAGAGACCCAGTACTTC; CDR3aa: CAGSVVGQGETQYF; j_gene: TRBJ2-5; abundance: .; d_gene: TRBD1; v_gene: TRBV9
CDR3nt: TGTGCCAGCAGTCTTATGGGCACCGGGGAGCTGTTTTTT; CDR3aa: CASSLMGTGELFF; j_gene: TRBJ2-2; abundance: .; d_gene: .; v_gene: TRBV6-2/TRBV6-3
CDR3nt: TGTGCCAGCAGCCTCGACCAGACCCAGTACTTC; CDR3aa: CASSLDQTQYF; j_gene: TRBJ2-5; abundance: few; d_gene: .; v_gene: TRBV14
CDR3nt: TGTGCCAGCAGCCAAGGCAGCGGGGACCACTCCTACGAGCAGTACTTC; CDR3aa: CASSQGSGDHSYEQYF; j_gene: TRBJ2-7; abundance: .; d_gene: TRBD2; v_gene: TRBV3-1
CDR3nt: TGTGCCAGCAGCTCCGCCCCAGATACGCAGTATTTT; CDR3aa: CASSSAPDTQYF; j_gene: TRBJ2-3; abundance: .; d_gene: .; v_gene: TRBV7-2
CDR3nt: TGTGCCAGCAGCCAATCGGGACTAGCGGTCCCTAGGGAGCAGTTCTTC; CDR3aa: CASSQSGLAVPREQFF; j_gene: TRBJ2-1; abundance: .; d_gene: TRBD2; v_gene: TRBV3-1
CDR3nt: TGTGCCAGCATTGCTAGCGGGAGTGGCGAGCAGTACTTC; CDR3aa: CASIASGSGEQYF; j_gene: TRBJ2-7; abundance: .; d_gene: TRBD2; v_gene: TRBV6-2/TRBV6-3
CDR3nt: TGCGCCAGCAGCCAAGGGGGGGCCTCCAGAGGCGAGACCCAGTACTTC; CDR3aa: CASSQGGASRGETQYF; j_gene: TRBJ2-5; abundance: few; d_gene: .; v_gene: TRBV4-3
CDR3nt: TGCAGTGCCCGGACGGCATCCCAAGAGACCCAGTACTTC; CDR3aa: CSARTASQETQYF; j_gene: TRBJ2-5; abundance: few; d_gene: .; v_gene: TRBV20-1
CDR3nt: TGCGCCAGCAGCTTCAGGGGGTTCAACTCTGGGGCCAACGTCCTGACTTTC; CDR3aa: CASSFRGFNSGANVLTF; j_gene: TRBJ2-6; abundance: .; d_gene: TRBD1; v_gene: TRBV5-1
CDR3nt: TGTGCCAGCAGTTCATCCAGCGGACAGGGCCCCTATGGCTACACCTTC; CDR3aa: CASSSSSGQGPYGYTF; j_gene: TRBJ1-2; abundance: .; d_gene: TRBD1; v_gene: TRBV28
CDR3nt: TGCAGTGCCGTTCCCCCTTCGGCCAAAAACATTCAGTACTTC; CDR3aa: CSAVPPSAKNIQYF; j_gene: TRBJ2-4; abundance: .; d_gene: .; v_gene: TRBV20-1
CDR3nt: TGTGCCAGCAGCTTAGGTGGGAGGGCCGACGAGCAGTACTTC; CDR3aa: CASSLGGRADEQYF; j_gene: TRBJ2-7; abundance: few; d_gene: TRBD2; v_gene: TRBV7-2
CDR3nt: TGTGCCACCAGTGATCCCCGGGCAGGGGGCACCGCAGATACGCAGTATTTT; CDR3aa: CATSDPRAGGTADTQYF; j_gene: TRBJ2-3; abundance: few; d_gene: TRBD1; v_gene: TRBV24-1
CDR3nt: TGTGCCAGCAGACTACACCGGGCCTACCAAGAGACCCAGTACTTC; CDR3aa: CASRLHRAYQETQYF; j_gene: TRBJ2-5; abundance: few; d_gene: .; v_gene: TRBV27
CDR3nt: TGCGCCAGCAGCTTGGTAGGGGGGGCGAAGAAATCTTTCAATGAGCAGTTCTTC; CDR3aa: CASSLVGGAKKSFNEQFF; j_gene: TRBJ2-1; abundance: few; d_gene: .; v_gene: TRBV5-1
CDR3nt: TGCAGTGCTGGGACTAGCGGGAGCTCCTACGAGCAGTACTTC; CDR3aa: CSAGTSGSSYEQYF; j_gene: TRBJ2-7; abundance: .; d_gene: TRBD2; v_gene: TRBV20-1
CDR3nt: TGTGCCAGCAGGGCCGGGACAGGAAGCTCTGGGGCCAACGTCCTGACTTTC; CDR3aa: CASRAGTGSSGANVLTF; j_gene: TRBJ2-6; abundance: few; d_gene: TRBD1; v_gene: TRBV3-1
CDR3nt: TGTGCCAGCTCCGTAACGGGCTCTAGCTCCTACGAGCAGTACTTC; CDR3aa: CASSVTGSSSYEQYF; j_gene: TRBJ2-7; abundance: .; d_gene: .; v_gene: TRBV18
CDR3nt: TGCAGTGCTAAGACTAGCGGGAGTGTGGACAATGAGCAGTTCTTC; CDR3aa: CSAKTSGSVDNEQFF; j_gene: TRBJ2-1; abundance: .; d_gene: TRBD2; v_gene: TRBV20-1
CDR3nt: TGTGCCAGCAGCTTGAATAGCGGGGGGATTACGGAGACCCAGTACTTC; CDR3aa: CASSLNSGGITETQYF; j_gene: TRBJ2-5; abundance: .; d_gene: TRBD2; v_gene: TRBV7-2
CDR3nt: TGTGCCAGCAGCCGACAGGGGTACTCTGGAAACACCATATATTTT; CDR3aa: CASSRQGYSGNTIYF; j_gene: TRBJ1-3; abundance: .; d_gene: TRBD1; v_gene: TRBV7-2
CDR3nt: TGTGCCAGCAGTGATCCCCTAAGGGATACGCAGTATTTT; CDR3aa: CASSDPLRDTQYF; j_gene: TRBJ2-3; abundance: few; d_gene: .; v_gene: TRBV2
CDR3nt: TGTGCCAGCAGCTCCAACCGGGCAGCGTATGAGCAGTTCTTC; CDR3aa: CASSSNRAAYEQFF; j_gene: TRBJ2-1; abundance: .; d_gene: .; v_gene: TRBV7-2
CDR3nt: TGTGCCAGCAGCCAAAGAACGATGGGGGTTTATGGCTACACCTTC; CDR3aa: CASSQRTMGVYGYTF; j_gene: TRBJ1-2; abundance: .; d_gene: .; v_gene: TRBV7-2
CDR3nt: TGTGCCAGCAGTTATCAGCACCAGAGTGCCACCGGGGAGCTGTTTTTT; CDR3aa: CASSYQHQSATGELFF; j_gene: TRBJ2-2; abundance: once; d_gene: .; v_gene: TRBV6-5
CDR3nt: TGTGCCAGCAGGGATGGTGCAGGGGGCGAGTACGAGCAGTACTTC; CDR3aa: CASRDGAGGEYEQYF; j_gene: TRBJ2-7; abundance: .; d_gene: TRBD1; v_gene: TRBV6-5
CDR3nt: TGTGCCAGCAGTTACGGCCGGCGGGCCTCCTACGAGCAGTACTTC; CDR3aa: CASSYGRRASYEQYF; j_gene: TRBJ2-7; abundance: few; d_gene: .; v_gene: TRBV6-2/TRBV6-3
CDR3nt: TGCGCCAGCAGTTTACCTAGTGGAGATACGCAGTATTTT; CDR3aa: CASSLPSGDTQYF; j_gene: TRBJ2-3; abundance: .; d_gene: .; v_gene: TRBV5-1
CDR3nt: TGTGCCAGCAGCTCCGAGACGGAAGGCCCGGAGAATGAGCAGTTCTTC; CDR3aa: CASSSETEGPENEQFF; j_gene: TRBJ2-1; abundance: few; d_gene: .; v_gene: TRBV7-2
CDR3nt: TGTGCCAGCAGCGTAGTATACATGAACACTGAAGCTTTCTTT; CDR3aa: CASSVVYMNTEAFF; j_gene: TRBJ1-1; abundance: .; d_gene: .; v_gene: TRBV9
CDR3nt: TGTGCCAGCAGTTTCCCCTCTCAGCGGGAAGATACGCAGTATTTT; CDR3aa: CASSFPSQREDTQYF; j_gene: TRBJ2-3; abundance: .; d_gene: TRBD2; v_gene: TRBV12-3/TRBV12-4
CDR3nt: TGCAGCGTTGAAGGAGAGAGCGGGAGAAGCCAAGAGACCCAGTACTTC; CDR3aa: CSVEGESGRSQETQYF; j_gene: TRBJ2-5; abundance: few; d_gene: TRBD2; v_gene: TRBV29-1